The 26 T cell receptor beta chains reported below all come from one sample, sequenced in a study of shared clonotypes between healthy human individuals. Measured with immunoSEQ multiplex PCR; TCRdb has only the in-frame clones, and not every one. The sample lists 2.3 million or so clones, 90% to 95% occurring once. The sample was naive CD4+ T cells from PBMCs. Subset defined: CD45RA+ positively selected. These receptors were collected from a man aged 18 to 30 in good health. Some clones in this sample may be carry-over from other donors' samples.

As concerns this clone: Other DNA sequences from this sample encode an identical CDR3 as well. This sequence joins TRBV11-2 and TRBJ2-5; possibly TRBD1 for D (5 bases). V was cut by 5 bases and J by 3 bases, with 13 bases left in between. The CDR3 extends over 14 amino acids. Germline CDR1 reads SGHAT; CDR2 reads FQNNGV. CDR3 DNA: TGTGCCAGCAGCCCCCGGACAAGAGAAGAGACCCAGTACTTC. This translates into CASSPRTREETQYF.

V usage is TRBV7-8 and J usage is TRBJ2-7; 8 bases map to TRBD1. The CDR3 length is 14 residues. Trimming removed 7 bases from V and 3 bases from J; junction bases left unmatched: 8. Germline V gene sequence: CDR1 SGHVS, CDR2 FQNEAQ. The CDR3 nucleotides read TGTGCCAGCACCGTGGCAGGGGGCAACTACGAGCAGTACTTC. Encoded protein: CASTVAGGNYEQYF. Combining the CDR3 with reference TRBV7-8 and TRBJ2-7 gives the whole variable domain GAGVSQSPRYKVAKRGQDVALRCDPISGHVSLFWYQQALGQGPEFLTYFQNEAQLDKSGLPSDRFFAERPEGSVSTLKIQRTQQEDSAVYLCASTVAGGNYEQYFGPGTRLTVT.

The chain combines TRBV29-1 with TRBJ2-5; D call uncertain. The better agreement between TRBJ2-7 and the DNA end casts doubt on the J call. CDR1 is SQVTM, CDR2 ANQGSEA, per germline. The CDR3 length is 13 residues. In DNA form, the CDR3 reads TGCAGCGTTGTGGGCCAGTACCACTACGAGCAGTACTTC. Translated, it gives CSVVGQYHYEQYF.

J is TRBJ2-7 and V is TRBV18; the D is unclear. Germline V gives CDR1 KGHSH, CDR2 LQKENI. The CDR3 sequence is 14 residues long. Trimming shortened V by 5 bases and J by 6 bases, and 17 bases separated the two germline ends. The CDR3, as DNA: TGTGCCAGCTCATCTCGAACTGGGTCGTCCGAGCAGTACTTC. Its protein product is CASSSRTGSSEQYF.

This chain uses TRBV6-1 with TRBJ1-1; no clear D gene. Trimming shortened V by 8 bases and J by 1 base, and 8 bases separated the two germline ends. CDR1 and CDR2 from the germline V gene are MNHNS and SASEGT. The CDR3 covers 12 residues. CDR3 sequence reads: CASRYRNTEAFF. CDR3 in DNA: TGTGCCAGCCGCTACAGGAACACTGAAGCTTTCTTT.

In regard to this clone: Within the sample, other DNA sequences also encode this same CDR3. V and J are TRBV28 and TRBJ1-2, with unresolved D. The CDR3 has 13 amino acids. Trimming shortened V by 2 bases and J by 2 bases, and 6 bases separated the two germline ends. Germline values: CDR1 MDHEN, CDR2 SYDVKM. CDR3 nucleotide sequence: TGTGCCAGCAGTTTAGACATAAACTATGGCTACACCTTC. Its protein is CASSLDINYGYTF.

The rearrangement uses TRBV7-2 and TRBJ2-2; 11 bases agree with TRBD1. With 6 bases clipped from V and 7 bases from J, the junction kept 7 bases outside the gene matches. Germline values: CDR1 SGHTA, CDR2 FQGNSA. This CDR3 has 15 residues. The CDR3 DNA follows: TGTGCCAGCAGAATAGGACAGGGGGCAGGCGGGGAGCTGTTTTTT. This gives the protein CASRIGQGAGGELFF. The variable domain in full, with the rest retrieved from reference TRBV7-2 and TRBJ2-2, is GAGVSQSPSNKVTEKGKDVELRCDPISGHTALYWYRQSLGQGLEFLIYFQGNSAPDKSGLPSDRFSAERTGGSVSTLTIQRTQQEDSAVYLCASRIGQGAGGELFFGEGSRLTVL.

J is TRBJ2-1 and V is TRBV27, with 13 bases aligning to TRBD2. CDR1 and CDR2 (germline): MNHEY, SMNVEV (reference sequence). The CDR3 runs to 15 residues. Unmatched junction bases numbered 10, after V lost 5 bases and J lost 12 bases. The CDR3 spells CASSPGLAGPLGQFF. The CDR3 coding sequence is TGTGCCAGCAGTCCGGGACTAGCGGGACCCCTTGGGCAGTTCTTC.

V usage is TRBV29-1 and J usage is TRBJ2-3; D is perhaps TRBD2 (5 bases). The length of the CDR3 is 12 residues. The germline gives CDR1 SQVTM, CDR2 ANQGSEA. Trimming took 7 bases from V and 4 from J, leaving 12 bases between them. The CDR3 loop reads CSGVAGADTQYF. DNA of the CDR3: TGCAGCGGGGTCGCCGGGGCAGATACGCAGTATTTT.

This chain links TRBV9 with TRBJ2-1; 10 bases line up with TRBD2. Germline V gives CDR1 SGDLS, CDR2 YYNGEE. The ends lost 3 bases at V and 5 bases at J; junction bases unmatched: 2. This CDR3 is 14 amino acids long. This CDR3 reads CASSATSGNNEQFF. For the CDR3, the DNA is TGTGCCAGCAGCGCTACTAGCGGGAACAATGAGCAGTTCTTC.

The chain has TRBV28 and TRBJ2-3; no firm D call. V was cut by 7 bases and J by 4 bases, with 3 bases left in between. Germline V CDR1 and CDR2: MDHEN, SYDVKM. The CDR3 consists of 10 residues. This CDR3 reads CASKADTQYF. Here the CDR3 DNA reads TGTGCCAGCAAGGCAGATACGCAGTATTTT.

The rearrangement joins TRBV9 to TRBJ2-1, with 8 bases lining up with TRBD2. This CDR3 has 17 residues. V trimming: 2 bases; J trimming: 8 bases; junction bases outside the gene matches: 15. Germline CDR1 SGDLS, CDR2 YYNGEE. The CDR3 sequence is CASSVDGRAFFPHEQFF. The DNA for the CDR3 is TGTGCCAGCAGCGTGGACGGGAGGGCCTTTTTTCCCCATGAGCAGTTCTTC.

This chain links TRBV5-1 with TRBJ1-3; D gene unclear. Between the trimmed V and J ends, which lost 4 bases and 2 bases, there was a span of 10 bases. This CDR3 has 14 residues. Germline V CDR1 and CDR2: SGHRS, YFSETQ. The CDR3 sequence: CASSSGVPGNTIYF. The CDR3 DNA reads TGCGCCAGCAGCAGTGGGGTCCCTGGAAACACCATATATTTT.

This chain's CDR3 is CASGSPRFLMGAFF. In nucleotides, the CDR3 is TGTGCTAGTGGTTCCCCCCGGTTCCTCATGGGGGCTTTCTTT. This rearrangement joins TRBV12-5 to TRBJ1-1; D unclear. The ends were cut back, 4 bases at V and 11 bases at J, with 20 bases in the middle. The germline CDR1 and CDR2 sequences are LGHNT and FRNRAP. CDR3 length: 14 amino acids.

The rearrangement uses TRBV2 and TRBJ2-7, with 14 bases that match TRBD2. The germline V gene has CDR1 SNHLY and CDR2 FYNNEI. With V trimmed by 3 bases and J by 0 bases, 1 base remained unmatched. CDR3 size: 16 residues. CDR3 in DNA: TGTGCCAGCAGTGAGGGACTAGCGGGAGACTCCTACGAGCAGTACTTC. Translated: CASSEGLAGDSYEQYF.

The CDR3 sequence: CASSVLSGTGIDYEQYF. Written as DNA, the CDR3 is TGTGCCAGCAGCGTTTTGTCCGGGACAGGGATCGACTACGAGCAGTACTTC. J is TRBJ2-7 and V is TRBV7-9, with 9 bases identical to TRBD1. There are 17 residues in the CDR3. CDR1 is SEHNR and CDR2 is FQNEAQ in the germline V gene (reference sequence). V was pared by 5 bases and J by 3 bases, with 14 bases of the junction left unmatched. Supplemented by reference TRBV7-9 and TRBJ2-7, the full variable domain reads DTGVSQNPRHKITKRGQNVTFRCDPISEHNRLYWYRQTLGQGPEFLTYFQNEAQLEKSRLLSDRFSAERPKGSFSTLEIQRTEQGDSAMYLCASSVLSGTGIDYEQYFGPGTRLTVT.

The chain recombines TRBV28 with TRBJ1-2; 8 nucleotides agree with TRBD1. Germline CDR1 MDHEN, CDR2 SYDVKM. The CDR3 has 15 amino acids. The J segment lost 5 bases and the V segment lost 8 bases, leaving 13 bases of the junction unmatched. The CDR3 DNA reads as TGTGCCAGCCTGGGACCAGGGGGCGAAGTATATGGCTACACCTTC. It codes for CASLGPGGEVYGYTF.

A few counts support this clone. This chain joins TRBV14 and TRBJ1-5, with no clear D. CDR3 length equals 12 residues. Per the germline V gene, CDR1 is SGHDN and CDR2 is FVKESK. Trimming removed 2 bases from V and 6 bases from J, with 5 bases in between. The CDR3 protein is CASSQLSQPQHF. For the CDR3, the DNA is TGTGCCAGCAGCCAACTCAGTCAGCCCCAGCATTTT.

The count of this clone is one. The chain uses TRBV27 and TRBJ1-2; D is possibly TRBD1 (6 bases). CDR1 MNHEY and CDR2 SMNVEV come from the germline V gene (reference sequence). CDR3 size: 13 residues. V lost 1 base and J lost 8, with 11 bases in between. CDR3 coding DNA: TGTGCCAGCAGTTTATTGGGGGGCAGGGGCTACACCTTC. Its protein is CASSLLGGRGYTF.

This chain uses TRBV6-5 with TRBJ1-2; D uncertain. CDR1 and CDR2 (germline): MNHEY, SVGAGI. This CDR3 has 13 amino acids. Trimming stripped 11 bases from V and 2 bases from J, with 15 bases between. The CDR3 coding sequence is TGTGCCGCCCGTCGGGTGGGGAACTATGGCTACACCTTC. This gives the protein CAARRVGNYGYTF.

The rearrangement uses TRBV9 and TRBJ1-2; no definite D call. The CDR3 is 14 amino acids. V lost 3 bases and J lost 7, with 16 bases in between. Looked up from germline, CDR1 is SGDLS and CDR2 is YYNGEE. In nucleotides, the CDR3 is TGTGCCAGCAGCGCTAATGTGGCCGGAATTGGCTACACCTTC. It encodes CASSANVAGIGYTF.

The rearrangement links TRBV19 to TRBJ2-1; weak D call: TRBD2 (5 bases). This CDR3 has 14 amino acids. Trimming removed 5 bases at V and 3 bases at J, with 11 bases between. Germline V gene data show CDR1 as LNHDA and CDR2 as SQIVND (reference sequence). As DNA, the CDR3 is TGTGCCAGTAGTCTGGGAGTTCTCTACAATGAGCAGTTCTTC. It translates to CASSLGVLYNEQFF.

The chain joins TRBV4-2 to TRBJ2-2; D is uncertain. The length of the CDR3 is 14 residues. V lost 1 base, J lost 7 bases, and 10 bases lay in between. Germline-derived CDR1 and CDR2 are LGHNA and YNFKEQ. Here the CDR3 reads CASSQAVTRGELFF. The CDR3 region has the DNA TGTGCCAGCAGCCAAGCAGTCACGCGCGGGGAGCTGTTTTTT.

The V call is TRBV6-5, the J call TRBJ2-7; D remains unclear. The CDR3 has 13 amino acids. The germline CDR1 and CDR2 sequences are MNHEY and SVGAGI. Trimming removed 0 bases at V and 5 bases at J, with 8 bases between. CDR3: CASSYSHRDEQYF. CDR3 sequence (DNA): TGTGCCAGCAGTTACTCCCACAGAGACGAGCAGTACTTC.

The rearrangement uses TRBV7-3 and TRBJ2-7, with D perhaps TRBD2 (5 bases). Trimming pared 2 bases from V and 1 base from J, leaving 9 bases between. Germline lookup yields CDR1 SGHTA and CDR2 FQGTGA. The CDR3 runs to 14 residues. CDR3 amino acids: CASSLSRDSYEQYF. The CDR3 DNA reads as TGTGCCAGCAGCTTATCGAGGGATTCCTACGAGCAGTACTTC.

Here the CDR3 DNA reads TGTGCCAGCAGTTACGATACCGGACACTACGAGCAGTACTTC. It encodes CASSYDTGHYEQYF. The chain links TRBV6-5 to TRBJ2-7, with D possibly matching TRBD1 (5 bases). CDR3 length: 14 residues. Deletions cut 2 bases from V and 3 bases from J, with 11 bases between. Germline-derived CDR1 and CDR2 are MNHEY and SVGAGI.